The clone carrying this T cell receptor beta chain has at least ten counts. Authors of the study amplified TCR beta CDR3 regions from RNA transcripts. Researchers ran a first-round RT-PCR on the TCR CDR3 using the HTBI primer set. One entry per CDR3 protein, called by TCRdb with MiXCR from the multiplex PCR reads. The sample consists of hundreds of thousands of distinct CDR3 sequences, 14% of them appearing once. The CDR3 sequence is 13 residues long. The germline gives CDR1 SGHAT, CDR2 FQNNGV. The V gene lost 1 base and the J gene lost 1 base, with 4 bases spanning the gap. The sample is drawn from a study of T cells in Graves' hyperthyroidism and ophthalmopathy.

The rearrangement links TRBV11-2 to TRBJ1-2; D gene ambiguous. The sample comprised blood. The sequence came from a woman in her late teens or twenties with Graves' hyperthyroidism. The CDR3: CASSLGLNYGYTF. The CDR3 DNA follows: TGTGCCAGCAGCTTAGGGCTTAACTATGGCTACACCTTC.